What follows describes a single T cell receptor (beta chain). Its specificity is unknown. The data were taken from a study of beta chain features in type 1 diabetes. Overall study findings and caveats: For patients, the naive, central memory and Treg TCRB repertoires appeared more alike than for healthy donors. Across all four CD4+ subsets, people with type 1 diabetes showed modestly shorter TCRB CDR3s.

CD45RO/CCR7/CD25/CD127/CD95/CD27 staining was used to isolate CD4+ naive, central memory, regulatory and stem cell-like memory cells by sorting. Expressed TCRB transcripts were sequenced because the isolated RNA had all been reverse transcribed beforehand. Assay used: immunoSEQ multiplex PCR; TCRdb lists only in-frame clones, some missing. Among hundreds of thousands of clones listed, around 9.7% were seen once. The V gene's germline CDR1 is MNHNY and CDR2 SVGAGI (reference sequence). V lost 4 bases and J 2 bases, leaving 6 bases between the germline ends. The CDR3 totals 14 residues. Specimen: central memory CD4+ T cells from blood. The clonotype originates from a man younger than 40 with type 1 diabetes. This sequence joins TRBV6-6 and TRBJ2-6; D remains unclear. The CDR3 DNA follows: TGTGCCAGCAGTTCGGTAACTGGGGCCAACGTCCTGACTTTC. It is translated as CASSSVTGANVLTF.